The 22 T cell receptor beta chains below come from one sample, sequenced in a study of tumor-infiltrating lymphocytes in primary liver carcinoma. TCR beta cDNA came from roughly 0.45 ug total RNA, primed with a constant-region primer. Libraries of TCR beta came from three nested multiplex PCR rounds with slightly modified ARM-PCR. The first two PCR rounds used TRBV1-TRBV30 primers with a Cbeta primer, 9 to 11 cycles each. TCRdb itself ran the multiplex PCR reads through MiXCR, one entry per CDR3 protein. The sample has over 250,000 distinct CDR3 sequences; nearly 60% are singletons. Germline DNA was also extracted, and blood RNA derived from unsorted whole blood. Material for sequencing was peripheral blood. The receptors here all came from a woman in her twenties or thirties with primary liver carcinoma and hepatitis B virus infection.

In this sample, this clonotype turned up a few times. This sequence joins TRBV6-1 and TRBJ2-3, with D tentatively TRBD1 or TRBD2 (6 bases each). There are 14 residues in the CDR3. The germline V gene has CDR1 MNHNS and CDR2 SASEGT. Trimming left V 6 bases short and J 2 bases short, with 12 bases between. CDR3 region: CASRVSGATDTQYF. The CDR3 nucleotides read TGTGCCAGCAGGGTCTCGGGGGCCACAGATACGCAGTATTTT.

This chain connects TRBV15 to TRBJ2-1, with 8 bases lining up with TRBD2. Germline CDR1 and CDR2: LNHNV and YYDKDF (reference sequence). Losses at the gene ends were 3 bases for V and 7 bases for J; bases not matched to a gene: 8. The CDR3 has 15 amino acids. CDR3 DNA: TGTGCCACCAGCAGGGGTCAGACTAGCGAGAATGAGCAGTTCTTC. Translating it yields CATSRGQTSENEQFF.

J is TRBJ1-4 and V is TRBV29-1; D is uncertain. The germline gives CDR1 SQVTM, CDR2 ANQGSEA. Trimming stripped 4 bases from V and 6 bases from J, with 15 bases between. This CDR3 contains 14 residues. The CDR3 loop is CSVAEAQRDEKLFF. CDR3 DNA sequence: TGCAGCGTTGCGGAGGCACAGAGGGATGAAAAACTGTTTTTT.

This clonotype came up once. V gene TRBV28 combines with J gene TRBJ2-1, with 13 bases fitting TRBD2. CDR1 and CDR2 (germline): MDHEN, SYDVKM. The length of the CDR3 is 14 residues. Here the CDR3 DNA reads TGTCGGACTAGCGGGAGAGGTGGCGTCGATGAGCAGTTCTTC. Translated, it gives CRTSGRGGVDEQFF.

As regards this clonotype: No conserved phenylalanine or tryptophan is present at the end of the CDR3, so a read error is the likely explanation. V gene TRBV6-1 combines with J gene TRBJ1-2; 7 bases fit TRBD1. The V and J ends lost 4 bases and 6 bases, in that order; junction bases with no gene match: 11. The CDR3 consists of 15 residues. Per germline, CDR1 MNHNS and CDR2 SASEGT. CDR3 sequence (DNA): TGTGCCAGCAGTGGAGTATCGAGACAGGGACATGGCTACACCATC. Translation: CASSGVSRQGHGYTI.

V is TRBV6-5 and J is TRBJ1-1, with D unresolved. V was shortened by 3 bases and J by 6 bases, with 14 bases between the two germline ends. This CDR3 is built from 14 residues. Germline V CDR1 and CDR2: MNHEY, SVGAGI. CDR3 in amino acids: CASSYREARPEAFF. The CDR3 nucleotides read TGTGCCAGCAGTTATCGGGAGGCTAGACCTGAAGCTTTCTTT.

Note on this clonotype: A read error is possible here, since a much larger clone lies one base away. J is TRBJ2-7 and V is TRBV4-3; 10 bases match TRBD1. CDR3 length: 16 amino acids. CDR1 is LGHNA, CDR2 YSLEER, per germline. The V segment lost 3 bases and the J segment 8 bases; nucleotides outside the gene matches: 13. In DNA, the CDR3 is TGCGCCAGCAGCCATGGCACTTACGGGACAGGGGATAAGCAGTACTTC. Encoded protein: CASSHGTYGTGDKQYF.

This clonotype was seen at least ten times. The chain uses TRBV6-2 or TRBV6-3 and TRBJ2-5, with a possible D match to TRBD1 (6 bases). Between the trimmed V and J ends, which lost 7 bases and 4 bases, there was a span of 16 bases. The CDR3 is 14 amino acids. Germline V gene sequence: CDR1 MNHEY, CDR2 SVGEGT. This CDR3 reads CASTPPGERETQYF. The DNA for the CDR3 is TGTGCCAGCACTCCGCCAGGGGAACGAGAGACCCAGTACTTC.

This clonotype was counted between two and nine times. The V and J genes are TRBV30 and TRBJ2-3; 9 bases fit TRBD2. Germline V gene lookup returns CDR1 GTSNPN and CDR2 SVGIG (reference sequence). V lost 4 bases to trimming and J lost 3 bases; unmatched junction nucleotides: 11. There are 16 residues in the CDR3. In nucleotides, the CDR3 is TGTGCCTGGACCGAAGGGCTCAGCGGGGGGACAGATACGCAGTATTTT. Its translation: CAWTEGLSGGTDTQYF.

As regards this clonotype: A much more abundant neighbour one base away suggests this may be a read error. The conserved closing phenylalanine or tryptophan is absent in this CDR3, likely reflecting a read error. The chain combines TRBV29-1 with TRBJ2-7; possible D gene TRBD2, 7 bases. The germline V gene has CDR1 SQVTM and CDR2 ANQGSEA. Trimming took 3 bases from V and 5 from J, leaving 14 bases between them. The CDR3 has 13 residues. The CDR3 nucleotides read TGCAGCGTTGAGGGGGGGCGGACCGACGAGCAGTACCTC. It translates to CSVEGGRTDEQYL.

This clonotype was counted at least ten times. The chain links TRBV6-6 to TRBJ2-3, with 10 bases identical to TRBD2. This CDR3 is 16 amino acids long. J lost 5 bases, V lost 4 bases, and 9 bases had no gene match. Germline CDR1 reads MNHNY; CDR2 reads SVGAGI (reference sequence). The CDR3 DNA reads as TGTGCCAGCAGTTTTACTTCCGGGACTAGCGTAGATACGCAGTATTTT. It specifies CASSFTSGTSVDTQYF.

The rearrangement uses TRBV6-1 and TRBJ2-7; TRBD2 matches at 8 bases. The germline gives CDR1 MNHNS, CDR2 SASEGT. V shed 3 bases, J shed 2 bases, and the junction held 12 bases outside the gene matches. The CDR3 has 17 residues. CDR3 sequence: CASSDGPGLGDPYEQYF. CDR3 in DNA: TGTGCCAGCAGTGATGGACCGGGACTAGGGGACCCCTACGAGCAGTACTTC.

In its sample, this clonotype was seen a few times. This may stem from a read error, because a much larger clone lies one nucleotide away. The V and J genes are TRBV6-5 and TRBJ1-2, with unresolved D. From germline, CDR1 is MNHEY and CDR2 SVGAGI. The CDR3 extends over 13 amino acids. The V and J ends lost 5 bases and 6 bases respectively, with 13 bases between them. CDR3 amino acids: CASSQSIDHGYTF. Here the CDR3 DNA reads TGTGCCAGCAGTCAATCTATTGACCATGGCTACACCTTC.

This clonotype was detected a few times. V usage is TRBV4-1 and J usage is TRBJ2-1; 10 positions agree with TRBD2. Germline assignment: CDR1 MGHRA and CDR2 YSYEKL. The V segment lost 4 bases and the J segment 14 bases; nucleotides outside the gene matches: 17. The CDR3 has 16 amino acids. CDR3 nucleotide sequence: TGCGCCAGCAGCCCCCCGGAGAGAGCGGGAGGGCCGGGGGAGTTCTTC. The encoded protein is CASSPPERAGGPGEFF.

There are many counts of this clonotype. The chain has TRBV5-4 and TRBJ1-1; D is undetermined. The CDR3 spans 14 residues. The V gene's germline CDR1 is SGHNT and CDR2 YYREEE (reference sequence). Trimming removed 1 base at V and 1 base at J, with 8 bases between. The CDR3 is CASSLFPENTEAFF. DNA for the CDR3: TGTGCCAGCAGCTTGTTCCCAGAGAACACTGAAGCTTTCTTT.

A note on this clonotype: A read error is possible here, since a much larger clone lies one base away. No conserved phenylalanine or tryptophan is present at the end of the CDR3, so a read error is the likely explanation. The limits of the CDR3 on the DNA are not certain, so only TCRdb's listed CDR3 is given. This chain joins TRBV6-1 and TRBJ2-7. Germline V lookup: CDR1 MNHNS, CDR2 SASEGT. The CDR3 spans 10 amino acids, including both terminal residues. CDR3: CASSSTEFKL.

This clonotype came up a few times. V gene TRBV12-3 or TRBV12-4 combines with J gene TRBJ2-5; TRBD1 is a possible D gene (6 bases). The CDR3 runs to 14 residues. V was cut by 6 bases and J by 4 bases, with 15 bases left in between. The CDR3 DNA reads TGTGCCAGCAGCTCAAGGGCAGGGGTAGAGACCCAGTACTTC. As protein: CASSSRAGVETQYF.

The CDR3 spells CASRAWTDLNQPQHF. CDR3 DNA sequence: TGTGCCAGTAGAGCTTGGACAGACCTCAATCAGCCCCAGCATTTT. This chain joins TRBV19 and TRBJ1-5; D perhaps matches TRBD1 (6 bases). The CDR3 is 15 residues long. Trimming took 6 bases from V and 3 from J, leaving 15 bases between them. Germline CDR1 is LNHDA and CDR2 is SQIVND (reference sequence). The entire variable domain, with the rest obtained from reference TRBV19 and TRBJ1-5, is as follows: DGGITQSPKYLFRKEGQNVTLSCEQNLNHDAMYWYRQDPGQGLRLIYYSQIVNDFQKGDIAEGYSVSREKKESFPLTVTSAQKNPTAFYLCASRAWTDLNQPQHFGDGTRLSIL.

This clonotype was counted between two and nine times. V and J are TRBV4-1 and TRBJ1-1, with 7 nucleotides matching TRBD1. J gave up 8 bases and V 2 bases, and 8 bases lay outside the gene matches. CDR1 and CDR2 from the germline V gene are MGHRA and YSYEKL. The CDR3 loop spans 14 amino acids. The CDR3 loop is CASSQTPQGTEAFF. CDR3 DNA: TGCGCCAGCAGCCAAACTCCACAGGGGACCGAAGCTTTCTTT.

Here the CDR3 reads CASSPPLKGTDTQYF. CDR3 DNA sequence: TGTGCCAGCTCACCTCCACTCAAGGGGACAGATACGCAGTATTTT. J is TRBJ2-3 and V is TRBV18; TRBD1 might be the D (5 bases). The V end was cut by 3 bases, the J end by 3 bases, with 13 bases between. The V gene's germline CDR1 is KGHSH and CDR2 LQKENI. The CDR3 spans 15 residues. The full variable domain, with the rest looked up from reference TRBV18 and TRBJ2-3, is NAGVMQNPRHLVRRRGQEARLRCSPMKGHSHVYWYRQLPEEGLKFMVYLQKENIIDESGMPKERFSAEFPKEGPSILRIQQVVRGDSAAYFCASSPPLKGTDTQYFGPGTRLTVL.

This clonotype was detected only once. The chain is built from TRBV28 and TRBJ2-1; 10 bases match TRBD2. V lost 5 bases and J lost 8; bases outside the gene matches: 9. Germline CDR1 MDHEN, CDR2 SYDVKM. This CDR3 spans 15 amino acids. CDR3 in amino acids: CASSQAGGPGHEQFF. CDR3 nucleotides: TGTGCCAGCAGTCAAGCGGGAGGGCCCGGACATGAGCAGTTCTTC.

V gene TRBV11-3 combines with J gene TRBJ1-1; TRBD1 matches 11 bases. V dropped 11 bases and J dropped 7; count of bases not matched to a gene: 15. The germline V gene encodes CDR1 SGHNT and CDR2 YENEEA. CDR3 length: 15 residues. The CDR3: CASGQGAPTSIEAFF. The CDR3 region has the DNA TGTGCCTCCGGACAGGGGGCGCCAACCTCCATTGAAGCTTTCTTT.